A single TCR beta chain is shown here with its context. No antigen is known for it. cDNA libraries for TCR beta contained unique molecular identifiers. TCRdb reanalysed the PCR reads using MiXCR and keeps one entry per CDR3 protein. Of about 820,000 distinct CDR3 sequences listed, about 57% are singletons. This sample was included in a study of post-analysis software for immune sequencing data. The CDR3 is 13 amino acids. The V gene's germline CDR1 is SNHLY and CDR2 FYNNEI. Trimming cost V 2 bases and J 11 bases, with 10 bases left between them. Overall study results and limits: Multiple sclerosis was associated with a significant reduction in normalized Chao1 diversity relative to controls. The five TRBV segments detected at higher frequency in patients than in controls included TRBV5-6, TRBV5-1 and TRBV20-1.

The receptor was isolated from a girl aged 5-17 years with multiple sclerosis. The sample taken for sequencing was blood. This chain links TRBV2 with TRBJ1-6, with D unresolved. The CDR3 DNA follows: TGTGCCAGCAGTGAAAAAACCCGAACACCCCTCCACTTT. Its translation is CASSEKTRTPLHF.